One sample yielded the 16 T cell receptor beta chains listed below, sequenced in a study of circulating CD8 cells and anti-PD-1 response in melanoma. Using roughly 14 ng of total RNA, TCR libraries were made with the QIAseq Immune Repertoire TCR panel. TCRdb used MiXCR to reprocess the reads, holding one entry per CDR3 protein. The sample has about 1,000 distinct CDR3 sequences, about 6.8% seen once; the top ten hold approximately 15%. Live CD3+CD8+TCRalphabeta+ cells were sorted into four subsets by PD-1 and/or TIGIT. This specimen consisted of CD8+ T cells from PBMCs, obtained at baseline or after one month of anti-PD-1 therapy (not recorded which). These receptor sequences come from a human donor with melanoma.

This clonotype counts as medium-sized. V gene TRBV7-3 combines with J gene TRBJ2-7, with a possible D match to TRBD2 (5 bases). Germline CDR1 reads SGHTA; CDR2 reads FQGTGA. V lost 1 base to trimming and J lost 5 bases, with 12 bases between them. This CDR3 spans 14 amino acids. The CDR3 region is CASSLSGSLDEQYF. DNA for the CDR3: TGTGCCAGCAGCTTAAGTGGGAGTCTCGACGAGCAGTACTTC.

This clonotype was seen a few times. This chain uses TRBV7-3 with TRBJ1-1; D is undetermined. The CDR3 loop spans 15 amino acids. V lost 5 bases and J lost 3, with 16 bases in between. Germline lookup yields CDR1 SGHTA and CDR2 FQGTGA. The CDR3 DNA is TGTGCCAGCAGCCCCACCGGCACATTCGACACTGAAGCTTTCTTT. Translation: CASSPTGTFDTEAFF.

V is TRBV6-1 and J is TRBJ2-1; 9 bases match TRBD1. Germline trimming cut 11 bases from V and 8 bases from J; bases unmatched to any gene: 10. The CDR3 sequence is 13 residues long. CDR1 and CDR2 (germline): MNHNS, SASEGT. The CDR3 here is CAGGQGITDEQFF. The CDR3 DNA is TGTGCCGGGGGACAGGGAATAACTGATGAGCAGTTCTTC.

This clonotype is large. J is TRBJ1-1 and V is TRBV7-2, with a tentative D call TRBD1 (5 bases). Germline V gene sequence: CDR1 SGHTA, CDR2 FQGNSA. The CDR3 totals 13 residues. Trimming stripped 3 bases from V and 3 bases from J, with 8 bases between. DNA of the CDR3: TGTGCCAGCAGCTTTCTGGGGGACACTGAAGCTTTCTTT. Protein sequence: CASSFLGDTEAFF. Looking up the rest from reference TRBV7-2 and TRBJ1-1 gives the full variable domain: GAGVSQSPSNKVTEKGKDVELRCDPISGHTALYWYRQSLGQGLEFLIYFQGNSAPDKSGLPSDRFSAERTGGSVSTLTIQRTQQEDSAVYLCASSFLGDTEAFFGQGTRLTVV.

This clonotype is deemed medium-sized (0.01 to 0.1%). The V and J genes are TRBV19 and TRBJ2-1, with D perhaps matching TRBD1 (5 bases). This CDR3 is built from 11 residues. The germline gives CDR1 LNHDA, CDR2 SQIVND (reference sequence). The V and J ends lost 6 bases and 9 bases respectively, with 9 bases between them. The CDR3 DNA sequence: TGTGCCAGTAGGTGGGGCGGTGAGCAGTTCTTC. Amino acids: CASRWGGEQFF.

By share of the sample, this clonotype is medium-sized. The genes are TRBV20-1 and TRBJ2-7; 9 bases fit TRBD2. Germline V gene sequence: CDR1 DFQATT, CDR2 SNEGSKA (reference sequence). This CDR3 spans 16 amino acids. Trimming took 0 bases from V and 3 from J; bases not matched to a gene: 9. In DNA form, the CDR3 reads TGCAGTGCTAGAGATTTAGCGGGAGCCCCCCTCTACGAGCAGTACTTC. Protein: CSARDLAGAPLYEQYF.

By sample share, this clonotype is medium-sized. V and J are TRBV24-1 and TRBJ2-1, with 12 bases aligning to TRBD2. Germline CDR1 is KGHDR and CDR2 is SFDVKD. This CDR3 contains 18 residues. V shed 2 bases, J shed 2 bases, and the junction held 6 bases outside the gene matches. CDR3 region: CATSDSATSGSTYNEQFF. The CDR3 DNA reads TGTGCCACCAGTGATTCCGCGACTAGCGGGAGTACCTACAATGAGCAGTTCTTC.

On this clonotype itself: One junction end disagrees with the germline gene, perhaps due to a read error. V usage is TRBV28 and J usage is TRBJ2-7; 8 bases agree with TRBD1. The CDR3 has 15 amino acids. The germline V gene has CDR1 MDHEN and CDR2 SYDVKM. The CDR3 loop reads CASSSLQAGGHERYF. The DNA of the CDR3 is TGTGCCAGCAGTTCCCTCCAGGCAGGGGGCCACGAGCGGTACTTC.

By share, this clonotype ranks as medium-sized (0.01 to 0.1%). The J gene is TRBJ2-1, the V gene TRBV20-1; TRBD2 might be the D (5 bases). Germline CDR1 DFQATT, CDR2 SNEGSKA (reference sequence). V was cut by 6 bases and J by 7 bases, with 13 bases left in between. The CDR3 is made up of 12 amino acids. CDR3 sequence reads: CSASEDWNEQFF. CDR3 nucleotide sequence: TGCAGTGCCTCGGAGGATTGGAATGAGCAGTTCTTC.

By share, this clonotype counts as large. CDR3 in DNA: TGTGCCAGTAGTATAGATGGAACAGCCAGCTCCTACGAGCAGTACTTC. Translation: CASSIDGTASSYEQYF. This chain joins TRBV19 and TRBJ2-7; D gene unclear. The CDR3 runs 16 residues. Germline V gene data show CDR1 as LNHDA and CDR2 as SQIVND (reference sequence). The V end was cut by 0 bases, the J end by 0 bases, with 12 bases between.

This clonotype is medium-sized by share. CDR3 sequence: CASARGSGAVDTQYF. CDR3 nucleotide sequence: TGTGCCAGCGCCAGGGGTAGCGGGGCCGTAGATACGCAGTATTTT. This rearrangement joins TRBV6-6 to TRBJ2-3, with 8 bases matching TRBD2. This CDR3 has 15 residues. Trimming removed 8 bases from V and 5 bases from J; junction bases left unmatched: 12. From germline, CDR1 is MNHNY and CDR2 SVGAGI (reference sequence).

Sample share makes this clonotype large. The chain combines TRBV28 with TRBJ1-6; D is unresolved. This CDR3 has 14 residues. Trimming stripped 7 bases from V and 5 bases from J, with 12 bases between. Per the germline V gene, CDR1 is MDHEN and CDR2 is SYDVKM. The CDR3 here is CASNLGLNNSPLHF. CDR3 DNA sequence: TGTGCCAGCAACCTAGGGCTAAATAATTCACCCCTCCACTTT.

This clonotype is categorized as large. The V call is TRBV14, the J call TRBJ1-1, with 9 bases that match TRBD1. CDR1 is SGHDN and CDR2 is FVKESK in the germline V gene. This CDR3 comprises 16 residues. The V and J ends lost 3 bases and 2 bases, in that order; junction bases with no gene match: 7. CDR3 in DNA: TGTGCCAGCAGCCATGACAGGGGGTCGGGTAACACTGAAGCTTTCTTT. Translating gives CASSHDRGSGNTEAFF.

This clonotype is medium-sized. The chain uses TRBV29-1 and TRBJ1-4, with D possibly being TRBD1 (5 bases). Germline V gives CDR1 SQVTM, CDR2 ANQGSEA. The CDR3 consists of 10 residues. Trimming took 7 bases from V and 5 from J, leaving 5 bases between them. CDR3 DNA: TGCAGCGGGGGGAATGAAAAACTGTTTTTT. As protein: CSGGNEKLFF.

This clonotype is labeled large (0.1 to 1%). The chain recombines TRBV6-2 or TRBV6-3 with TRBJ2-1, with a possible D match to TRBD2 (5 bases). Looked up from germline, CDR1 is MNHEY and CDR2 is SVGEGT. The CDR3 extends over 12 amino acids. V shed 7 bases and J shed 9 bases, with 13 bases lying between them. This CDR3 is CASTPFGGEQFF. The CDR3 coding sequence is TGTGCCAGCACTCCGTTCGGAGGTGAGCAGTTCTTC.

By sample fraction, this clonotype is large. The CDR3 region is CAGLSGANVLTF. In DNA form, the CDR3 reads TGTGCCGGGTTGTCTGGGGCCAACGTCCTGACTTTC. The chain employs TRBV2 and TRBJ2-6; D is uncertain. Trimming shortened V by 11 bases and J by 1 base, and 6 bases separated the two germline ends. Germline assignment: CDR1 SNHLY and CDR2 FYNNEI. The CDR3 runs 12 residues.